Reported below is one T cell receptor (beta chain). Its antigen is not known. TCRdb fed the RACE reads into MiXCR, producing one record per CDR3 protein. The data contain 38,000 or so distinct CDR3 sequences, 6% to 9.5% of them singletons. Per germline, CDR1 SGHAT and CDR2 FQDESV (reference sequence). Trimming took 10 bases from V and 4 from J, leaving 14 bases between them. The CDR3 runs to 13 residues. This entry comes from a study of human T cells and chemical hapten exposure. This sample's time point: pre-sensitization, week 0. Described treatment: therapeutic diphenylcyclopropenone sensitization with weekly scalp DPC. Study outcomes and limitations: TCRs exceeding a frequency of 1 in 1000 stayed unchanged under DPC sensitization. Expanded TCRs created a significantly greater count of big CDR3 similarity clusters than controls did.

The material sequenced was whole blood, taken in connection with sensitization to the hapten diphenylcyclopropenone (DPC). The clonotype was recovered from a woman aged 45-60 years with alopecia areata. Some clones in this sample may be carry-over from other donors' samples. The chain combines TRBV11-1 with TRBJ1-3; D is unclear. CDR3 coding DNA: TGTGCCACCGCCCGGGGATCCGGAAACACCATATATTTT. Residues: CATARGSGNTIYF.